Below, 19 T cell receptor beta chains from the same sample are listed, as sequenced in a study of Graves' ophthalmopathy and Graves' hyperthyroidism (dated by TCRdb to 2016 to 2019). The listed sequencing device is Illumina HiSeq 2000. For repertoire sequencing, the TCR beta CDR3 regions were amplified from RNA transcripts. The first round of RT-PCR was done with HTBI primers and the Qiagen OneStep RT-PCR kit, and was followed by a second round of multiplex PCR, then size selection and purification. In TCRdb, the public reads were trimmed at Q25 with fastp and aligned with MiXCR, with productive beta chains retained. Here each entry gathers all rows of one CDR3 protein and keeps the most common genes and DNA. The sample profile shows 450,000 or so distinct CDR3 sequences; around 15% of them were found once. The top ten hold over 8% of the sample. The sample was blood. The source of these receptors is a woman aged 30 to 39 with Graves' ophthalmopathy. Donor details come from another sample of the same person, matched by shared clones.

This clonotype was recorded a few times. The gene calls are TRBV28 and TRBJ2-6; a possible D gene is TRBD2 (6 bases). CDR1 is MDHEN and CDR2 is SYDVKM in the germline V gene. There are 18 residues in the CDR3. V lost 5 bases, J lost 6 bases, and 23 bases lay in between. The CDR3 sequence: CASSPWGVRVAKANVLTF. As DNA, the CDR3 is TGTGCCAGCAGTCCCTGGGGGGTGCGGGTAGCTAAGGCCAACGTCCTGACTTTC.

This clonotype was observed many times. The chain couples TRBV20-1 to TRBJ1-2; a possible D gene is TRBD1 (5 bases). Looked up from germline, CDR1 is DFQATT and CDR2 is SNEGSKA (reference sequence). V lost 4 bases to trimming and J lost 0 bases, with 9 bases between them. The CDR3 extends over 13 amino acids. The CDR3 DNA follows: TGCAGTGCTAACAGGCCGACTAACTATGGCTACACCTTC. It yields the protein CSANRPTNYGYTF.

The chain recombines TRBV30 with TRBJ1-1; 7 nucleotides align to TRBD1. V gave up 2 bases and J gave up 8 bases; unmatched junction bases: 8. The CDR3 totals 13 residues. Germline values: CDR1 GTSNPN, CDR2 SVGIG (reference sequence). CDR3 region: CAWSTWQGDEAFF. CDR3 coding DNA: TGTGCCTGGAGTACATGGCAGGGGGACGAAGCTTTCTTT.

This clonotype was seen at least ten times. The gene calls are TRBV12-3 or TRBV12-4 and TRBJ1-1, with D possibly matching TRBD1 (6 bases). V shed 6 bases and J shed 4 bases, with 21 bases lying between them. This CDR3 contains 16 residues. The CDR3 sequence is CASSHREKILGTEAFF. Written as DNA, the CDR3 is TGTGCCAGCAGCCACAGGGAAAAAATCCTGGGCACTGAAGCTTTCTTT.

This rearrangement joins TRBV4-1 to TRBJ1-2; tentative D call: TRBD1 (6 bases). This CDR3 is built from 17 residues. CDR1 and CDR2 from the germline V gene are MGHRA and YSYEKL. The V end lost 1 base, the J end lost 6 bases, and 21 bases lay between the germline ends. The CDR3 nucleotides are TGCGCCAGCAGCCAAGTGACAGGTGGTGTTGGTCGTCATGGCTACACCTTC. As protein: CASSQVTGGVGRHGYTF.

This clonotype was recorded at least ten times. CDR3 sequence: CATSKRPADGLFF. The CDR3 DNA reads as TGTGCCACCAGTAAAAGGCCCGCGGATGGGCTGTTTTTT. The gene calls are TRBV24-1 and TRBJ2-2; D is uncertain. CDR1 is KGHDR, CDR2 SFDVKD, per germline. Trimming stripped 6 bases from V and 13 bases from J, with 17 bases between. The CDR3 has 13 residues.

The chain carries TRBV20-1 and TRBJ1-1, with 9 nucleotides matching TRBD1. Per germline, CDR1 DFQATT and CDR2 SNEGSKA (reference sequence). With V trimmed by 6 bases and J by 4 bases, 12 bases remained unmatched. The CDR3 covers 15 residues. CDR3 in amino acids: CSARRDRARGTEAFF. The CDR3 bases are TGCAGTGCCCGTAGGGACAGGGCTCGTGGCACTGAAGCTTTCTTT.

The chain is built from TRBV6-5 and TRBJ1-2; 12 bases match TRBD1. Germline V CDR1 and CDR2: MNHEY, SVGAGI. The CDR3 is made up of 16 amino acids. Trimming took 4 bases from V and 4 from J; bases not matched to a gene: 7. The CDR3 bases are TGTGCCAGCAGTTCCGGGACAGGGGGCCGGGGCTATGGCTACACCTTC. Translating gives CASSSGTGGRGYGYTF.

This clonotype showed up many times. The chain combines TRBV12-3 or TRBV12-4 with TRBJ1-2; no definite D call. V gave up 0 bases and J gave up 0 bases, with 5 bases separating them. This CDR3 has 14 residues. CDR3 region: CASSLAPANYGYTF. As DNA, the CDR3 is TGTGCCAGCAGTTTAGCGCCAGCTAACTATGGCTACACCTTC.

This clonotype was counted ten times or more. The chain links TRBV6-2 or TRBV6-3 to TRBJ2-7; unclear D gene. Germline V gives CDR1 MNHEY, CDR2 SVGEGT. The CDR3 is 14 residues long. Trimming pared 0 bases from V and 0 bases from J, leaving 6 bases between. Here the CDR3 reads CASSYSPSSYEQYF. CDR3 DNA: TGTGCCAGCAGTTACTCTCCTAGCTCCTACGAGCAGTACTTC.

This clonotype appeared many times. The chain joins TRBV24-1 to TRBJ1-5; D not certain. Germline V gene sequence: CDR1 KGHDR, CDR2 SFDVKD. This CDR3 is built from 13 residues. Trimming pared 6 bases from V and 1 base from J, leaving 6 bases between. CDR3 in DNA: TGTGCCACCAGTCTGGCCAGCAATCAGCCCCAGCATTTT. Its protein product is CATSLASNQPQHF.

This clonotype was detected ten times or more. The chain uses TRBV6-5 and TRBJ1-2, with TRBD1 as a possible D gene (6 bases). V was clipped by 8 bases and J by 2 bases, with 18 bases between them. Germline CDR1 and CDR2: MNHEY and SVGAGI. This CDR3 has 15 amino acids. Here the CDR3 DNA reads TGTGCCAGCTCTTTGTACAGGGAGCCCAACTATGGCTACACCTTC. Translated, it gives CASSLYREPNYGYTF.

In this sample, this clonotype turned up many times. DNA of the CDR3: TGTGCCAGCAGTTTCCGTGGACAGGGGCTTGGCTACACCTTC. Translated: CASSFRGQGLGYTF. The chain uses TRBV12-3 or TRBV12-4 and TRBJ1-2; TRBD1 agrees at 9 bases. V lost 3 bases and J lost 7; bases outside the gene matches: 6. CDR3 size: 14 residues.

This chain links TRBV24-1 with TRBJ2-2, with D perhaps matching TRBD1 (5 bases). The V gene's germline CDR1 is KGHDR and CDR2 SFDVKD. This CDR3 has 15 residues. Trimming shortened V by 7 bases and J by 3 bases, and 14 bases separated the two germline ends. The CDR3 DNA follows: TGTGCCACCAGCGCTGGTGACAGAGACACCGGGGAGCTGTTTTTT. It translates to CATSAGDRDTGELFF.

The chain carries TRBV5-1 and TRBJ2-5; no firm D call. CDR3 length: 15 residues. Germline-derived CDR1 and CDR2 are SGHRS and YFSETQ. The V gene lost 1 base and the J gene lost 4 bases, with 14 bases spanning the gap. This CDR3 is CASSLLASRRETQYF. The DNA for the CDR3 is TGCGCCAGCAGCTTGCTCGCTAGTCGACGAGAGACCCAGTACTTC.

This clonotype was picked up many times. V usage is TRBV20-1 and J usage is TRBJ1-1, with D uncertain. V gave up 1 base and J gave up 1 base, with 10 bases separating them. The CDR3 is 14 amino acids. Germline V gene data show CDR1 as DFQATT and CDR2 as SNEGSKA (reference sequence). CDR3 sequence: CSARGGSSNTEAFF. The DNA of the CDR3 is TGCAGTGCTAGAGGTGGCAGTTCGAACACTGAAGCTTTCTTT.

The chain recombines TRBV10-2 with TRBJ2-2; D assignment may be TRBD1 or TRBD2 (7 bases each). V lost 7 bases to trimming and J lost 6 bases, with 18 bases between them. In germline, CDR1 is WSHSY, CDR2 SAAADI. This CDR3 region has 15 residues. The CDR3 DNA follows: TGCGCCAGCATCAGGGGGGGGGAAGGCGCCGGGGAGCTGTTTTTT. Residues: CASIRGGEGAGELFF.

The chain joins TRBV28 to TRBJ1-2; D not certain. Germline V CDR1 and CDR2: MDHEN, SYDVKM. V dropped 3 bases and J dropped 6 bases, with 8 bases sitting between them. The CDR3 runs 12 residues. CDR3 DNA: TGTGCCAGCAGTTTTCAGGTTGATGGCTACACCTTC. It translates to CASSFQVDGYTF.

With regard to this clonotype: With a much larger clone just one base away, this may be a read error. The chain carries TRBV6-1 and TRBJ1-1; TRBD1 is a possible D gene (5 bases). This CDR3 region has 14 residues. CDR1 is MNHNS, CDR2 SASEGT, per germline. CDR3 loop: CASRLGTRNTESFF. DNA of the CDR3: TGTGCCAGCAGACTGGGGACGCGGAACACTGAATCTTTCTTT.